This TCR beta chain derives from a study of T-cell reconstitution after alpha-beta-depleted transplantation in children (dated by TCRdb to the mid-2010s). Broadly, across the study: The study quantitatively tracked T-cell immune reconstitution after TCRalphabeta/CD19-depleted allogeneic hematopoietic cell transplantation in children using TCR repertoire profiling.

Results and caveats for the whole study, not just this receptor: About two months after transplant, the apparently early recovery of alphabetaT-cell counts reportedly depended on just several hundred clones that had expanded rapidly and came from non-depleted graft cells. Hyperexpanded clone frequencies declined over subsequent months; after one year, T-cell counts and TCRbeta diversity were mostly attributed to newly produced T cells. In some patients, the high TCRbeta diversity seen at day 60 was put down to recipient T cells and intrathymic progenitors that had survived conditioning.

The library was built by means of PCR. Sequencing instrument: Illumina HiSeq 2500. TCR libraries were prepared with molecular barcoding, using unique molecular identifiers to normalize TCRbeta repertoire quantification. Clones were called with MiXCR by TCRdb after fastp trimmed the public reads at Q25, and only in-frame beta chains were retained. CDR3 protein duplicates are merged, each entry listing the most common genes and DNA. The sample table records 250,000 to 300,000 distinct CDR3 sequences; almost 8% of these occur just once. The top ten clonotypes cover 9.1% of the sample. This clonotype was seen many times. Its cognate antigen has yet to be identified. Qualities for individual bases were not recorded, and no much larger clone is one base off. V and J are truncated by 0 bases and 5 bases respectively, leaving an intervening sequence of 15 bases. Measured from the cysteine to the phenylalanine, the CDR3 is 15 residues long. The CDR3 DNA has 45 bases and is translated from base 1. In the germline V gene, CDR1 corresponds to SGDLS and CDR2 to YYNGEE.

The treatment or condition label, read with the paper, signifies: allogeneic hematopoietic cell transplantation with graft depleted of TCRalphabeta T cells and CD19 B cells. The children who served as transplant recipients had been given grafts of TCRalphabeta/CD19-depleted allogeneic hematopoietic cells. The V gene is TRBV9 and the J gene is TRBJ2-7, with the D segment identity uncertain. The input for sequencing was peripheral blood, taken 360 days after TCRalphabeta/CD19-depleted stem cell transplant. This sequence originates from a female patient aged 2 to 10 who had a stem cell transplant for Fanconi anemia, so the T cells may come from the graft donor. The CDR3 region has the sequence CASSVGGHYVNEQYF. The bases read TGTGCCAGCAGCGTAGGGGGTCACTACGTGAACGAGCAGTACTTC.